The 14 T cell receptor beta chains below were found in one sample sequenced in a study of cytotoxic CD8 clonotypes in ibrutinib-treated CLL. The repertoire was sequenced with immunoSEQ multiplex PCR; TCRdb's copy has only in-frame clones and lacks some. Of over 95,000 clones in the sample, approximately 56% were seen once. The source was PBMCs, collected after 24 months of ibrutinib treatment. Receptors originate from a human donor with chronic lymphocytic leukemia.

The chain is built from TRBV28 and TRBJ2-1, with unresolved D. Germline V gives CDR1 MDHEN, CDR2 SYDVKM. The CDR3 length is 13 residues. The germline V and J ends were trimmed by 3 bases and 5 bases, with 8 bases remaining between them. The CDR3 coding sequence is TGTGCCAGCAGTTTGATAACAGACAATGAGCAGTTCTTC. Its translation: CASSLITDNEQFF.

The rearrangement uses TRBV7-9 and TRBJ2-5; unclear D gene. Per the germline V gene, CDR1 is SEHNR and CDR2 is FQNEAQ (reference sequence). V lost 8 bases to trimming and J lost 3 bases, with 16 bases between them. The CDR3 has 14 amino acids. CDR3 sequence: CASSAWSTKETQYF. CDR3 DNA sequence: TGTGCCAGCTCAGCTTGGTCGACGAAAGAGACCCAGTACTTC.

The rearrangement links TRBV5-1 to TRBJ2-2; D gene uncertain. V was pared by 4 bases and J by 0 bases, with 13 bases between. The germline V gene encodes CDR1 SGHRS and CDR2 YFSETQ. This CDR3 spans 16 amino acids. The CDR3 DNA sequence: TGCGCCAGCAGCAAGACGGAATACGCGAACACCGGGGAGCTGTTTTTT. It specifies CASSKTEYANTGELFF.

This clone was counted between two and nine times. The chain has TRBV4-3 and TRBJ1-2; D is perhaps TRBD1 (6 bases). This CDR3 region has 15 residues. Trimming took off 0 bases at V and 8 bases at J, with 16 bases between the two ends. Germline lookup yields CDR1 LGHNA and CDR2 YSLEER. CDR3 sequence (DNA): TGCGCCAGCAGCCAAGATAGCCGGGGGGCTCACGGCTACACCTTC. As protein: CASSQDSRGAHGYTF.

This chain links TRBV12-5 with TRBJ2-1, with D perhaps TRBD1 or TRBD2 (6 bases each). Trimming cost V 3 bases and J 6 bases, with 9 bases left between them. CDR1 and CDR2 (germline): LGHNT, FRNRAP. The CDR3 is 13 residues long. The CDR3 spells CASGLGGGNEQFF. The CDR3 coding sequence is TGTGCTAGTGGTTTAGGAGGGGGCAATGAGCAGTTCTTC.

V usage is TRBV29-1 and J usage is TRBJ2-2; weak D call: TRBD1 (7 bases). Trimming shortened V by 7 bases and J by 3 bases, and 18 bases separated the two germline ends. The germline CDR1 and CDR2 sequences are SQVTM and ANQGSEA. The CDR3 extends over 15 amino acids. This CDR3 reads CSAQGGVRDTGELFF. CDR3 DNA: TGCAGCGCCCAGGGGGGCGTAAGGGACACCGGGGAGCTGTTTTTT.

The rearrangement links TRBV6-5 to TRBJ1-2; tentative D call: TRBD1 (5 bases). This CDR3 region has 13 residues. Trimming shortened V by 4 bases and J by 8 bases, and 14 bases separated the two germline ends. Germline lookup yields CDR1 MNHEY and CDR2 SVGAGI. CDR3 residues: CASSFTGTWGYTF. CDR3 DNA sequence: TGTGCCAGCAGTTTCACCGGGACGTGGGGCTACACCTTC.

A word on this clone: At the DNA level, this CDR3 is encoded by other sequences in the same sample as well. The chain carries TRBV7-3 and TRBJ2-1; 7 bases map to TRBD2. CDR3 length: 15 residues. V was clipped by 5 bases and J by 1 base; unmatched bases: 5. Germline lookup yields CDR1 SGHTA and CDR2 FQGTGA. The DNA of the CDR3 is TGTGCCAGCAGCCCTCGCGGGGGTTCCTACAATGAGCAGTTCTTC. It translates to CASSPRGGSYNEQFF.

This clone showed up just a few times. The rearrangement links TRBV5-5 to TRBJ1-5; 8 bases agree with TRBD1. The CDR3 has 15 amino acids. Germline trimming cut 4 bases from V and 2 bases from J; bases unmatched to any gene: 5. Germline assignment: CDR1 SGHKS and CDR2 YYEKEE (reference sequence). CDR3 bases: TGTGCCAGCAGCGGGCAGACAGGGGGCAATCAGCCCCAGCATTTT. Protein product: CASSGQTGGNQPQHF.

As to this clone: The sample holds other DNA sequences that translate to the same CDR3. CDR3 sequence: CASSLRQESEAFF. CDR3 sequence (DNA): TGTGCCAGCAGTCTCCGACAGGAGTCAGAAGCTTTCTTT. The rearrangement joins TRBV27 to TRBJ1-1; TRBD1 might be the D (6 bases). Germline loops: CDR1 MNHEY, CDR2 SMNVEV (reference sequence). The V gene lost 5 bases and the J gene lost 8 bases, with 15 bases spanning the gap. The CDR3 loop spans 13 amino acids.

The chain couples TRBV25-1 to TRBJ1-2; perhaps TRBD1 as D (6 bases). Germline CDR1 MGHDK, CDR2 SYGVNS. The CDR3 runs 15 residues. The V end was cut by 2 bases, the J end by 3 bases, with 13 bases between. CDR3 bases: TGTGCCAGCAGTGAAACAGGGCAGAGATACTATGGCTACACCTTC. Translating gives CASSETGQRYYGYTF.

The rearrangement links TRBV7-9 to TRBJ1-1, with TRBD1 as a possible D gene (5 bases). The germline V gene has CDR1 SEHNR and CDR2 FQNEAQ (reference sequence). The CDR3 runs to 14 residues. V lost 5 bases and J 3 bases, leaving 13 bases between the germline ends. Here the CDR3 reads CASSPEVGDTEAFF. In DNA form, the CDR3 reads TGTGCCAGCAGCCCAGAGGTGGGGGACACTGAAGCTTTCTTT. The variable domain in full, completed from reference TRBV7-9 and TRBJ1-1, reads DTGVSQNPRHKITKRGQNVTFRCDPISEHNRLYWYRQTLGQGPEFLTYFQNEAQLEKSRLLSDRFSAERPKGSFSTLEIQRTEQGDSAMYLCASSPEVGDTEAFFGQGTRLTVV.

The chain has TRBV7-8 and TRBJ2-7; D is undetermined. Trimming took off 1 base at V and 1 base at J, with 11 bases between the two ends. The CDR3 totals 15 residues. Germline V CDR1 and CDR2: SGHVS, FQNEAQ. The CDR3, as DNA: TGTGCCAGCAGCTTAGGAGCCTGGGGATCCTACGAGCAGTACTTC. Protein sequence: CASSLGAWGSYEQYF.

This rearrangement joins TRBV11-3 to TRBJ2-5; D perhaps matches TRBD2 (5 bases). Germline V CDR1 and CDR2: SGHNT, YENEEA. CDR3 size: 18 residues. The ends were cut back, 3 bases at V and 5 bases at J, with 25 bases in the middle. The chain's CDR3 is CASSLVFMGRTGIETQYF. Here the CDR3 DNA reads TGTGCCAGCAGCTTGGTGTTTATGGGTAGGACCGGGATTGAGACCCAGTACTTC.